These T cell receptor beta chains were read from a single sample in a study of cytomegalovirus exposure and HLA in healthy donors. TCRdb's table, derived via immunoSEQ multiplex PCR, lists solely in-frame clones and lacks some. This sample contains approximately 40,000 clones. The sequenced sample consisted of PBMCs. The receptors stem from a human donor in good health. The CDR3 runs from the conserved cysteine through the conserved F or W. D genes are given only for firm matches.

V gene,D gene,J gene,CDR3 DNA,CDR3 protein
TRBV29-1,-,TRBJ1-1,TGCAGCGTTGAAAGAGGGAACACTGAAGCTTTCTTT,CSVERGNTEAFF
TRBV2,TRBD1,TRBJ1-4,TGTGCCAGCAATAGACAGGGTACAACTAATGAAAAACTGTTTTTT,CASNRQGTTNEKLFF
TRBV7-6,-,TRBJ2-5,TGTGCCAGCAGCTCTCTAGCGGAGACCCAGTACTTC,CASSSLAETQYF
TRBV27,TRBD1,TRBJ1-5,TGTGCCAGCAGTTACGGGACAGGGGGTCAGCCCCAGCATTTT,CASSYGTGGQPQHF
TRBV28,-,TRBJ1-5,TGTGCCAGCAGTTTGTCCAGAATTCAGCCCCAGCATTTT,CASSLSRIQPQHF
TRBV18,-,TRBJ1-5,TGTGCCAGCTCACTTACAGGTGGGCAACAGCCCCAGCATTTT,CASSLTGGQQPQHF
TRBV4-2,TRBD2,TRBJ2-2,TGTGCCAGCAGCCAACTAGCGGCCCTTGAGGGAACCGGGGAGCTGTTTTTT,CASSQLAALEGTGELFF
TRBV19,-,TRBJ1-1,TGTGCCAGTAGTACCGTAGACAGGACTGAAGCTTTCTTT,CASSTVDRTEAFF
TRBV4-2,TRBD2,TRBJ2-5,TGTGCCAGCAGCCATCTGTCTAGCGGGGAAGAGACCCAGTACTTC,CASSHLSSGEETQYF
TRBV7-2,TRBD1,TRBJ2-7,TGTGCCAGCAGCCGAGAAGGTACAGGGGCAGGGAGCGAGCAGTACTTC,CASSREGTGAGSEQYF
TRBV29-1,-,TRBJ1-1,TGCAGCGCTAAAGGTCAGGGTTCTGAAGCTTTCTTT,CSAKGQGSEAFF
TRBV12-5,-,TRBJ2-7,TGTGCTAGTGATCCGACCCGGAAAGGGGCCCACGAGCAGTACTTC,CASDPTRKGAHEQYF
TRBV2,TRBD1,TRBJ1-6,TGTGCCACCAAAGGTCAGGGGGCATACAATTCACCCCTCCACTTT,CATKGQGAYNSPLHF
TRBV9,TRBD2,TRBJ2-3,TGTGCCAGCAGCGTAGCTGGGACTAGCGGTACAGATACGCAGTATTTT,CASSVAGTSGTDTQYF